The 18 T cell receptor beta chains reported below all come from one sample, sequenced in a study of beta chain features in type 1 diabetes. The entirety of the isolated RNA underwent reverse transcription, so expressed TCRB transcripts were sequenced. Sequencing used immunoSEQ multiplex PCR; TCRdb keeps in-frame clones, though not all of them. The top ten hold around 2.2% of the sample, which has about 59,000 clones, roughly 60% seen once. Sequenced: Tregs from blood. Receptor source: a woman under 30 in good health.

On this clone: This specimen includes other DNA sequences encoding the same CDR3. This sequence joins TRBV30 and TRBJ1-1; D uncertain. CDR3 length: 13 residues. Trimming removed 3 bases from V and 0 bases from J, with 8 bases in between. CDR1 is GTSNPN and CDR2 is SVGIG in the germline V gene (reference sequence). The CDR3 spells CAWSVRMNTEAFF. The CDR3 coding sequence is TGTGCCTGGAGCGTCAGGATGAACACTGAAGCTTTCTTT.

This rearrangement joins TRBV6-5 to TRBJ1-2; 9 bases fit TRBD1. J gave up 4 bases and V 4 bases, and 7 bases lay outside the gene matches. Germline loops: CDR1 MNHEY, CDR2 SVGAGI. This CDR3 is built from 15 residues. CDR3 sequence: CASSSPGQGSYGYTF. The CDR3 DNA reads TGTGCCAGCAGTTCTCCGGGACAGGGAAGCTATGGCTACACCTTC.

The V gene is TRBV7-2, the J gene TRBJ1-2, with D unclear. From germline, CDR1 is SGHTA and CDR2 FQGNSA. The CDR3 spans 13 residues. Trimming removed 1 base from V and 1 base from J, with 4 bases in between. In DNA, the CDR3 is TGTGCCAGCAGCTTAGGCGGTAACTATGGCTACACCTTC. The encoded protein is CASSLGGNYGYTF.

This clone was detected a few times. The genes are TRBV11-2 and TRBJ2-1, with 15 positions matching TRBD2. The ends lost 5 bases at V and 14 bases at J; junction bases unmatched: 1. The CDR3 contains 12 residues. Germline loops: CDR1 SGHAT, CDR2 FQNNGV. The CDR3 DNA is TGTGCCAGCAGCCGGACTAGCGGGAGGGAGTTCTTC. Encoded protein: CASSRTSGREFF.

This sequence joins TRBV27 and TRBJ2-7; 8 nucleotides agree with TRBD2. Germline-derived CDR1 and CDR2 are MNHEY and SMNVEV (reference sequence). With 3 bases clipped from V and 5 bases from J, the junction kept 15 bases outside the gene matches. The CDR3 length is 17 residues. The DNA for the CDR3 is TGTGCCAGCAGTTTTTCTCTTGGAAGCGGGAGTCTCCACGAGCAGTACTTC. It specifies CASSFSLGSGSLHEQYF.

This clone was observed a handful of times. The chain recombines TRBV30 with TRBJ1-1; a possible D gene is TRBD1 (5 bases). Germline V gives CDR1 GTSNPN, CDR2 SVGIG (reference sequence). The CDR3 consists of 14 residues. The ends were cut back, 0 bases at V and 4 bases at J, with 12 bases in the middle. The CDR3 DNA sequence: TGTGCCTGGAGTGTAAAAGGGGCGATCACTGAAGCTTTCTTT. This codes for CAWSVKGAITEAFF.

The J gene is TRBJ1-3, the V gene TRBV18; 10 bases agree with TRBD1. The CDR3 length is 16 residues. CDR1 and CDR2 (germline): KGHSH, LQKENI. J gave up 4 bases and V 4 bases, and 7 bases lay outside the gene matches. The CDR3 sequence is CASSLLDRGSGNTIYF. The CDR3 DNA follows: TGTGCCAGCTCACTTCTGGACAGGGGGTCCGGAAACACCATATATTTT.

There are a few counts of this clone. The rearrangement joins TRBV7-6 to TRBJ2-7, with 12 bases fitting TRBD2. J gave up 2 bases and V 5 bases, and 10 bases lay outside the gene matches. The CDR3 loop spans 17 amino acids. CDR1 and CDR2 (germline): SGHVS, FNYEAQ. In DNA form, the CDR3 reads TGTGCCAGCAGCCCCATCCTAGCGGGAGGGCTAACCTACGAGCAGTACTTC. This gives the protein CASSPILAGGLTYEQYF.

The chain carries TRBV29-1 and TRBJ2-3; TRBD1 matches 8 bases. CDR3 size: 14 residues. V shed 6 bases, J shed 5 bases, and the junction held 10 bases outside the gene matches. CDR1 and CDR2 (germline): SQVTM, ANQGSEA. In DNA, the CDR3 is TGCAGCGTCGGCAGGACAGGGTGGGAAGATACGCAGTATTTT. The encoded protein is CSVGRTGWEDTQYF.

This chain uses TRBV7-2 with TRBJ2-7, with a tentative D call TRBD1 (6 bases). The CDR3 has 13 residues. Trimming removed 3 bases at V and 5 bases at J, with 11 bases between. The germline CDR1 and CDR2 sequences are SGHTA and FQGNSA. The CDR3: CASSFNRVHEQYF. The CDR3 DNA reads as TGTGCCAGCAGCTTTAACAGGGTGCACGAGCAGTACTTC.

The J gene is TRBJ2-3, the V gene TRBV27, with a tentative D call TRBD2 (6 bases). CDR1 is MNHEY, CDR2 SMNVEV, per germline (reference sequence). The V gene lost 5 bases and the J gene lost 2 bases, with 17 bases spanning the gap. CDR3 length: 16 amino acids. The CDR3 DNA reads TGTGCCAGCAGTCCCCGGATAGCGGTACTCACAGATACGCAGTATTTT. It codes for CASSPRIAVLTDTQYF.

A remark on this clone: This sample includes further DNA sequences coding for the same CDR3. The V gene is TRBV5-6, the J gene TRBJ2-5; 10 bases are a match to TRBD2. The CDR3 consists of 18 residues. Germline CDR1 reads SGHDT; CDR2 reads YYEEEE. V dropped 1 base and J dropped 5; count of bases not matched to a gene: 14. As DNA, the CDR3 is TGTGCCAGCAGCTTGTCCGGGACTAGCGCCTCGTGGCGGGAGACCCAGTACTTC. Translation gives CASSLSGTSASWRETQYF.

The CDR3 nucleotides read TGTGCCAGCAGACAGGGGAGGACGCAGTATTTT. It specifies CASRQGRTQYF. This chain joins TRBV6-1 and TRBJ2-3; tentative D call: TRBD1 (7 bases). V lost 6 bases and J 9 bases, leaving 10 bases between the germline ends. CDR1 MNHNS and CDR2 SASEGT come from the germline V gene. The CDR3 contains 11 residues.

This clone was detected only a few times. The V gene is TRBV7-2, the J gene TRBJ1-1, with a possible D match to TRBD1 (5 bases). The germline CDR1 and CDR2 sequences are SGHTA and FQGNSA. Trimming pared 5 bases from V and 0 bases from J, leaving 10 bases between. The CDR3 runs 14 residues. CDR3 sequence reads: CASSPGGVNTEAFF. The CDR3 DNA follows: TGTGCCAGCAGCCCCGGGGGGGTGAACACTGAAGCTTTCTTT.

This sequence joins TRBV7-9 and TRBJ1-5; D gene ambiguous. The germline V gene encodes CDR1 SEHNR and CDR2 FQNEAQ (reference sequence). Trimming removed 4 bases at V and 9 bases at J, with 10 bases between. The CDR3 has 12 residues. CDR3 sequence reads: CASSSEPGPQHF. The CDR3 coding sequence is TGTGCCAGCAGCTCCGAACCAGGGCCCCAGCATTTT.

The chain carries TRBV10-3 and TRBJ2-1; TRBD2 agrees at 11 bases. The germline V gene encodes CDR1 ENHRY and CDR2 SYGVKD. With V trimmed by 2 bases and J by 6 bases, 9 bases remained unmatched. The CDR3 contains 17 residues. CDR3 sequence: CAISERFSGGGTNEQFF. The CDR3 nucleotides are TGTGCCATCAGTGAGAGGTTTAGCGGGGGGGGAACCAATGAGCAGTTCTTC.

The J gene is TRBJ2-3, the V gene TRBV5-4; the D is unclear. Germline V gene sequence: CDR1 SGHNT, CDR2 YYREEE (reference sequence). The V and J ends lost 2 bases and 8 bases respectively, with 6 bases between them. This CDR3 contains 11 residues. This CDR3 is CASSFLGTQYF. As DNA, the CDR3 is TGTGCCAGCAGCTTCCTAGGTACGCAGTATTTT.

The V gene is TRBV5-5, the J gene TRBJ2-7; TRBD2 matches at 8 bases. This CDR3 spans 15 amino acids. In germline, CDR1 is SGHKS, CDR2 YYEKEE (reference sequence). The junction had 6 bases not matched to a gene; V was cut back by 2 bases and J by 2 bases. The CDR3, as DNA: TGTGCCAGCAGCTTCGGCGCGGGAGGTCCCTACGAGCAGTACTTC. It yields the protein CASSFGAGGPYEQYF.